This is a list of T cell receptor beta chains from one sample in a study of blood T cell repertoires in COVID-19. Profiling relied on immunoSEQ multiplex PCR, and the TCRdb table lists in-frame clones only, not all of them. The sample yields nearly 200,000 clones, 70% to 90% seen once. The sequencing sample was made of peripheral blood. These TCRs come from a woman aged 70 to 79 with active or convalescent COVID-19. The CDR3 runs from the conserved cysteine through the conserved F or W. Fields, in order: D gene, J gene, V gene, CDR3 DNA, CDR3 protein. A D gene is named only where the DNA matches it firmly.

TRBD1,TRBJ1-2,TRBV13,TGTGCCAGCAGCTTACAGGGCCTTTCAGGGGGGCTTTCTAGCTACACCTTC,CASSLQGLSGGLSSYTF
TRBD2,TRBJ2-1,TRBV7-8,TGTGCCAGCAGCTCCCCCCTCTTTGGGACTAGCGGACACAATGAGCAGTTCTTC,CASSSPLFGTSGHNEQFF
-,TRBJ2-5,TRBV4-1,TGCGCCAGCAGCCAAGGAATTGGAAGGGGGGGGACCGTAAGAGAGACCCAGTACTTC,CASSQGIGRGGTVRETQYF
-,TRBJ2-2,TRBV7-2,TGTGCCAGTCTAAGAGGAACGGAGGACACCGGGGAGCTGTTTTTT,CASLRGTEDTGELFF
-,TRBJ1-4,TRBV7-2,TGTGCCAGCAGCTTAGCGGGAACGGGGGAAAAACTGTTTTTT,CASSLAGTGEKLFF
-,TRBJ2-3,TRBV18,TGTGCCAGCTCACCACCGGGTCCGGGGAGGTCGGATACGCAGTATTTT,CASSPPGPGRSDTQYF
TRBD2,TRBJ2-3,TRBV4-2,TGTGCCAGCAGCCGGGAGAGGGGACTAGCGGGCAGGGCAGATACGCAGTATTTT,CASSRERGLAGRADTQYF
-,TRBJ2-3,TRBV2,TGTGCCAGCAGCAAAAATTCAGATACGCAGTATTTT,CASSKNSDTQYF
-,TRBJ2-7,TRBV19,TGTGCCAGTAGTATAGATCAACAGGTCCCGGCCTACGAGCAGTACTTC,CASSIDQQVPAYEQYF
TRBD1,TRBJ2-3,TRBV27,TGTGCCAGCAGTGTACAGGGGTTACGCACAGATACGCAGTATTTT,CASSVQGLRTDTQYF
-,TRBJ1-5,TRBV6-5,TGTGCCAGCAGTTACTCAAGGGGCGGCAATCAGCCCCAGCATTTT,CASSYSRGGNQPQHF
-,TRBJ2-7,TRBV6-5,TGTGCCAGCAGTTACGGTCGGTTTACCTCCTACGAGCAGTACTTC,CASSYGRFTSYEQYF
-,TRBJ2-7,TRBV3-1/TRBV3-2,TGTGCCAGCAGCCGAGGGACATTGAGCTCCTACGAGCAGTACTTC,CASSRGTLSSYEQYF